Shown below are 9 T cell receptor beta chains from a single sample sequenced in a study of Graves' ophthalmopathy and Graves' hyperthyroidism. CDR3 regions of TCR beta were amplified from RNA transcripts. First-round RT-PCR relied on HTBI primers, and a second-round multiplex PCR came next. TCRdb fed the multiplex PCR reads into MiXCR, producing one record per CDR3 protein. The sample carries over a million distinct CDR3 sequences, about two fifths recorded once. The sequenced material came from peripheral blood or thyroid tissue (not recorded which). The receptor source for this set is an adult man with Graves' hyperthyroidism.

This clonotype has at least ten counts. The gene calls are TRBV15 and TRBJ2-7, with 11 nucleotides matching TRBD1. V lost 4 bases, J lost 5 bases, and 4 bases stayed unmatched. This CDR3 spans 14 amino acids. Germline lookup yields CDR1 LNHNV and CDR2 YYDKDF (reference sequence). This CDR3 reads CATSKGQGANEQYF. For the CDR3, the DNA is TGTGCCACCAGCAAAGGACAGGGGGCAAACGAGCAGTACTTC. The full variable domain, completed using reference TRBV15 and TRBJ2-7, is DAMVIQNPRYQVTQFGKPVTLSCSQTLNHNVMYWYQQKSSQAPKLLFHYYDKDFNNEADTPDNFQSRRPNTSFCFLDIRSPGLGDTAMYLCATSKGQGANEQYFGPGTRLTVT.

This chain uses TRBV10-3 with TRBJ2-7, with D possibly being TRBD1 (9 bases). The CDR3 is made up of 15 amino acids. Germline CDR1 and CDR2: ENHRY and SYGVKD. Trimming stripped 10 bases from V and 4 bases from J, with 23 bases between. The CDR3, as DNA: TGTGCCAGCACGGGGGGGACAGGGAGAAGGTACGAGCAGTACTTC. Translation: CASTGGTGRRYEQYF.

This clonotype was seen at least ten times. The chain employs TRBV14 and TRBJ1-6; D is undetermined. The V end was cut by 2 bases, the J end by 5 bases, with 19 bases between. The CDR3 totals 18 residues. CDR1 is SGHDN and CDR2 is FVKESK in the germline V gene. The CDR3 region has the DNA TGTGCCAGCAGCCAAACCCGGCCAGGCAGCTCTCATAATTCACCCCTCCACTTT. Its translation is CASSQTRPGSSHNSPLHF. The entire variable domain, with the rest obtained from reference TRBV14 and TRBJ1-6, is as follows: EAGVTQFPSHSVIEKGQTVTLRCDPISGHDNLYWYRRVMGKEIKFLLHFVKESKQDESGMPNNRFLAERTGGTYSTLKVQPAELEDSGVYFCASSQTRPGSSHNSPLHFGNGTRLTVT.

V and J are TRBV11-2 and TRBJ1-4; D is unresolved. The CDR3 is 15 residues long. V shed 0 bases and J shed 4 bases, with 9 bases lying between them. Germline-derived CDR1 and CDR2 are SGHAT and FQNNGV. CDR3 nucleotides: TGTGCCAGCAGCTTAGAGGACCACTTTAATGAAAAACTGTTTTTT. It specifies CASSLEDHFNEKLFF.

As to this clonotype: The conserved final phenylalanine or tryptophan is absent from the CDR3, which likely points to a read error. The limits of the CDR3 on the DNA are not certain, so only TCRdb's listed CDR3 is given. The chain is built from TRBV10-3 and TRBJ1-1; the table names TRBD1, a call not compared with the DNA. The CDR3 numbers 14 amino acids, ends counted. CDR1 and CDR2 from the germline V gene are ENHRY and SYGVKD. Here the CDR3 reads CATGTGEVATPSVR.

This chain connects TRBV7-2 to TRBJ1-1; the match to TRBD1 covers 8 bases. This CDR3 region has 13 residues. CDR1 SGHTA and CDR2 FQGNSA come from the germline V gene. The junction had 1 base not matched to a gene; V was cut back by 3 bases and J by 4 bases. CDR3 coding DNA: TGTGCCAGCAGCTTCAGGGGGCCCACTGAAGCTTTCTTT. Protein sequence: CASSFRGPTEAFF.

On this clonotype: The CDR3 does not close with the conserved phenylalanine or tryptophan, likely indicating a read error. Because the CDR3's place on the DNA is in doubt, the DNA is left out and the CDR3 is given as listed by TCRdb. The gene calls are TRBV12-3 or TRBV12-4 and TRBJ1-6; no check of the table's D call, TRBD1, against the DNA was made. The CDR3 sequence runs 8 residues, both termini included. This CDR3 reads CASRQTVS.

In the case of this clonotype: A much larger clone differs by one base, so this may be a read error. This chain links TRBV7-2 with TRBJ2-5, with 9 bases identical to TRBD2. The CDR3 consists of 15 residues. In germline, CDR1 is SGHTA, CDR2 FQGNSA. The CDR3 reads CASSLELRGGEPQYF. CDR3 sequence (DNA): TGTGCCAGCAGCTTAGAGTTGCGGGGGGGAGAGCCCCAGTACTTC.

This clonotype was seen ten or more times. The chain has TRBV25-1 and TRBJ1-6; D gene unclear. V lost 3 bases and J lost 6, with 15 bases in between. Germline values: CDR1 MGHDK, CDR2 SYGVNS. There are 16 residues in the CDR3. The CDR3 nucleotides are TGTGCCAGCAGTGACCCTGAGGGCGGGAGTAATTCACCCCTCCACTTT. It codes for CASSDPEGGSNSPLHF.